A single sample gave rise to the 12 T cell receptor beta chains below, sequenced in a study of identical twins. One entry per CDR3 protein, called by TCRdb with MiXCR from the 5' RACE reads. The sample lists about 570,000 distinct CDR3 sequences, 9.5% to 10% seen once, with approximately 3.2% in the top ten. These data are also associated with another study on yellow fever vaccine responses in identical twins.

Sequencing was done on a sample of PBMCs. The receptors shown here come from a woman aged 18-35 years in good health.

The table lists this clonotype with a few counts. The chain has TRBV25-1 and TRBJ2-3, with D possibly being TRBD2 (7 bases). Germline CDR1 MGHDK, CDR2 SYGVNS. Trimming removed 11 bases at V and 2 bases at J, with 23 bases between. The CDR3 has 16 amino acids. CDR3 region: CAEYTTGGPFTDTQYF. The CDR3 nucleotides are TGTGCCGAATATACAACCGGGGGGCCATTCACAGATACGCAGTATTTT.

This clonotype turned up a few times. This chain connects TRBV5-1 to TRBJ1-4, with TRBD1 matching 7 bases. In germline, CDR1 is SGHRS, CDR2 YFSETQ. This CDR3 has 15 residues. J gave up 4 bases and V 5 bases, and 8 bases lay outside the gene matches. The chain's CDR3 is CASRPAGTDNEKLFF. The DNA for the CDR3 is TGCGCCAGCAGGCCGGCCGGGACAGATAATGAAAAACTGTTTTTT.

This clonotype was found many times. The chain recombines TRBV29-1 with TRBJ1-2; 8 positions agree with TRBD1. Germline values: CDR1 SQVTM, CDR2 ANQGSEA. This CDR3 spans 12 amino acids. Unmatched junction bases numbered 8, after V lost 8 bases and J lost 6 bases. The CDR3: CSLYTGGDGYTF. The DNA for the CDR3 is TGCAGCCTTTATACAGGGGGAGATGGCTACACCTTC. Supplemented by reference TRBV29-1 and TRBJ1-2, the full variable domain reads SAVISQKPSRDICQRGTSLTIQCQVDSQVTMMFWYRQQPGQSLTLIATANQGSEATYESGFVIDKFPISRPNLTFSTLTVSNMSPEDSSIYLCSLYTGGDGYTFGSGTRLTVV.

This chain connects TRBV7-2 to TRBJ2-7; D call uncertain. Germline V CDR1 and CDR2: SGHTA, FQGNSA. The V gene lost 5 bases and the J gene lost 2 bases, with 13 bases spanning the gap. The CDR3 is 14 amino acids. CDR3 nucleotide sequence: TGTGCCAGCAGCCCATATACTCGAGCCTACGAGCAGTACTTC. This translates into CASSPYTRAYEQYF.

At least ten counts were recorded for this clonotype. This chain links TRBV29-1 with TRBJ2-3, with TRBD2 matching 7 bases. V lost 5 bases, J lost 3 bases, and 2 bases stayed unmatched. The CDR3 extends over 12 amino acids. Germline V gene lookup returns CDR1 SQVTM and CDR2 ANQGSEA. The CDR3 is CSVPLATDTQYF. The CDR3 nucleotides read TGCAGCGTTCCACTAGCGACAGATACGCAGTATTTT.

This clonotype showed up just a few times. The genes are TRBV18 and TRBJ2-3; 10 bases match TRBD2. The germline CDR1 and CDR2 sequences are KGHSH and LQKENI. The CDR3 runs to 13 residues. V trimming: 8 bases; J trimming: 6 bases; junction bases outside the gene matches: 5. CDR3 DNA sequence: TGTGCCAGCCGGGGACTAGCGCCCGATACGCAGTATTTT. Translating gives CASRGLAPDTQYF.

This clonotype showed up many times. This sequence joins TRBV6-1 and TRBJ2-7, with 9 bases matching TRBD1. CDR3 length: 15 amino acids. The germline gives CDR1 MNHNS, CDR2 SASEGT. Germline trimming cut 6 bases from V and 2 bases from J; bases unmatched to any gene: 8. The CDR3 loop is CASRPPGQGPYEQYF. As DNA, the CDR3 is TGTGCCAGCAGACCCCCGGGACAGGGTCCCTACGAGCAGTACTTC.

The rearrangement joins TRBV7-2 to TRBJ2-3, with 13 bases fitting TRBD2. This CDR3 is built from 15 residues. Germline values: CDR1 SGHTA, CDR2 FQGNSA. V was pared by 10 bases and J by 2 bases, with 6 bases of the junction left unmatched. CDR3 region: CATRTSGGPTDTQYF. The CDR3 DNA is TGTGCCACCCGGACTAGCGGGGGACCCACAGATACGCAGTATTTT.

In its sample, this clonotype was seen a few times. This sequence joins TRBV4-3 and TRBJ1-4; D call uncertain. Trimming removed 1 base from V and 5 bases from J, with 8 bases in between. This CDR3 has 14 amino acids. Germline CDR1 reads LGHNA; CDR2 reads YSLEER. CDR3 nucleotide sequence: TGCGCCAGCAGCCAAGTGGACGTGAATGAAAAACTGTTTTTT. Translating it yields CASSQVDVNEKLFF.

This clonotype was seen at least ten times. The chain uses TRBV7-2 and TRBJ2-7; 7 bases are a match to TRBD1. V dropped 6 bases and J dropped 4; count of bases not matched to a gene: 3. CDR3 length: 12 residues. CDR1 is SGHTA and CDR2 is FQGNSA in the germline V gene. The CDR3 region is CASRKGAYEQYF. The CDR3 DNA reads TGTGCCAGCAGGAAGGGGGCATACGAGCAGTACTTC.

This sequence joins TRBV29-1 and TRBJ2-5; no definite D call. The CDR3 sequence is 11 residues long. The germline V gene has CDR1 SQVTM and CDR2 ANQGSEA. V was trimmed by 5 bases and J by 1 base, leaving 5 bases between them. CDR3 amino acids: CSVTSQETQYF. CDR3 DNA sequence: TGCAGCGTTACTTCCCAAGAGACCCAGTACTTC.

The J gene is TRBJ1-3, the V gene TRBV15; D is uncertain. V was shortened by 8 bases and J by 4 bases, with 9 bases between the two germline ends. Germline-derived CDR1 and CDR2 are LNHNV and YYDKDF (reference sequence). The CDR3 consists of 12 residues. CDR3 sequence: CATSESGNTIYF. The CDR3 DNA sequence: TGTGCCACCTCCGAGTCCGGAAACACCATATATTTT.